These 21 T cell receptor beta chains were sequenced from one sample in a study of blood T cell repertoires in COVID-19. Profiled with immunoSEQ multiplex PCR; TCRdb holds only in-frame clones, not every one. The sample has about half a million clones; 75% to 90% are singletons. The sample comprised peripheral blood. These receptors all come from a human donor in a cohort sampled during active COVID-19.

The chain combines TRBV19 with TRBJ2-5, with D perhaps TRBD1 (6 bases). Germline lookup yields CDR1 LNHDA and CDR2 SQIVND (reference sequence). With 5 bases removed from V and 2 bases from J, the gap between germline ends came to 12 bases. This CDR3 contains 14 residues. The CDR3 is CASSSRGIQETQYF. For the CDR3, the DNA is TGTGCCAGTAGTTCCAGGGGAATTCAAGAGACCCAGTACTTC.

This clone was recorded a few times. The chain combines TRBV10-3 with TRBJ2-1; 8 nucleotides align to TRBD2. The V and J ends lost 2 bases and 2 bases, in that order; junction bases with no gene match: 2. This CDR3 has 15 amino acids. Germline V CDR1 and CDR2: ENHRY, SYGVKD. The CDR3 sequence is CAISEAGGTYNEQFF. The CDR3 nucleotides read TGTGCCATCAGTGAGGCGGGAGGTACCTACAATGAGCAGTTCTTC.

The chain carries TRBV27 and TRBJ1-1; 8 bases fit TRBD1. The germline CDR1 and CDR2 sequences are MNHEY and SMNVEV (reference sequence). Trimming removed 7 bases from V and 0 bases from J; junction bases left unmatched: 22. The CDR3 is 20 residues long. DNA for the CDR3: TGTGCCAGCACCCCAGGACAGGGTAAAAGGTTCGGGATCATGAACACTGAAGCTTTCTTT. It encodes CASTPGQGKRFGIMNTEAFF.

The V call is TRBV6-5, the J call TRBJ1-2; D is unclear. The length of the CDR3 is 12 residues. Trimming took 4 bases from V and 1 from J, leaving 4 bases between them. CDR1 and CDR2 (germline): MNHEY, SVGAGI. CDR3: CASSSFNYGYTF. The CDR3 DNA is TGTGCCAGCAGTTCTTTTAACTATGGCTACACCTTC.

This clone has a handful of counts. This rearrangement joins TRBV24-1 to TRBJ1-2, with TRBD1 matching 7 bases. The CDR3 loop spans 14 amino acids. The germline V gene has CDR1 KGHDR and CDR2 SFDVKD. The V gene end was trimmed by 3 bases and the J gene end by 4 bases; junction bases not matched to a gene: 4. The CDR3 loop reads CATSDGGQTYGYTF. The CDR3 nucleotides read TGTGCCACCAGTGATGGGGGACAGACCTATGGCTACACCTTC.

This chain links TRBV30 with TRBJ1-6, with D maybe TRBD1 (5 bases). CDR3 length equals 13 residues. CDR1 is GTSNPN, CDR2 SVGIG, per germline (reference sequence). V shed 3 bases and J shed 8 bases, with 11 bases lying between them. CDR3 nucleotide sequence: TGTGCCTGGAGGGGGGGTTTGGATTCACCCCTCCACTTT. Translation gives CAWRGGLDSPLHF.

The J gene is TRBJ1-1, the V gene TRBV28; no firm D call. Trimming took 2 bases from V and 6 from J, leaving 7 bases between them. The CDR3 extends over 12 amino acids. CDR1 and CDR2 (germline): MDHEN, SYDVKM. The DNA of the CDR3 is TGTGCCAGCAGTTTACGGGTACCTGAAGCTTTCTTT. Protein product: CASSLRVPEAFF.

The chain recombines TRBV7-2 with TRBJ2-1; 11 nucleotides align to TRBD2. Germline CDR1 reads SGHTA; CDR2 reads FQGNSA. V was clipped by 4 bases and J by 5 bases; unmatched bases: 4. The CDR3 has 15 amino acids. The DNA for the CDR3 is TGTGCCAGCAGCTCGGGACTAGCGGATAACAATGAGCAGTTCTTC. Its translation: CASSSGLADNNEQFF.

In DNA form, the CDR3 reads TGTGCCAGCAGTTTGGGGACAGCTAGCAATCAGCCCCAGCATTTT. Residues: CASSLGTASNQPQHF. The chain recombines TRBV28 with TRBJ1-5; 7 bases line up with TRBD1. V dropped 3 bases and J dropped 0; count of bases not matched to a gene: 2. The CDR3 is 15 residues long. Germline CDR1 reads MDHEN; CDR2 reads SYDVKM.

The rearrangement links TRBV28 to TRBJ1-2; TRBD1 might be the D (5 bases). The CDR3 consists of 14 residues. Trimming stripped 3 bases from V and 3 bases from J, with 11 bases between. CDR1 is MDHEN and CDR2 is SYDVKM in the germline V gene. In DNA, the CDR3 is TGTGCCAGCAGTTTTACCCAGGGCTACTATGGCTACACCTTC. This gives the protein CASSFTQGYYGYTF.

Notes on this clone: The sample carries other DNA sequences with the same CDR3. The chain carries TRBV6-5 and TRBJ2-6; D unclear. V was trimmed by 2 bases and J by 0 bases, leaving 5 bases between them. CDR1 is MNHEY, CDR2 SVGAGI, per germline. The CDR3 consists of 15 residues. The CDR3 DNA reads as TGTGCCAGCAGTTACCTGAGCTCTGGGGCCAACGTCCTGACTTTC. Encoded protein: CASSYLSSGANVLTF.

The V call is TRBV19, the J call TRBJ1-4; 10 nucleotides align to TRBD1. CDR1 is LNHDA and CDR2 is SQIVND in the germline V gene (reference sequence). The CDR3 has 14 residues. V lost 6 bases to trimming and J lost 7 bases; unmatched junction nucleotides: 5. The CDR3 nucleotides read TGTGCCAGTAGGGCCCGGGACAGGGGTGAAAAACTGTTTTTT. Protein sequence: CASRARDRGEKLFF. The complete variable domain, with remaining parts taken from reference TRBV19 and TRBJ1-4, reads DGGITQSPKYLFRKEGQNVTLSCEQNLNHDAMYWYRQDPGQGLRLIYYSQIVNDFQKGDIAEGYSVSREKKESFPLTVTSAQKNPTAFYLCASRARDRGEKLFFGSGTQLSVL.

The chain recombines TRBV10-3 with TRBJ1-6; 7 nucleotides line up with TRBD1. CDR1 and CDR2 from the germline V gene are ENHRY and SYGVKD. The CDR3 length is 15 residues. The junction had 8 bases not matched to a gene; V was cut back by 6 bases and J by 6 bases. CDR3 nucleotide sequence: TGTGCCATCAGATCTGGACAGGCTATTAATTCACCCCTCCACTTT. This translates into CAIRSGQAINSPLHF.

The V call is TRBV28, the J call TRBJ1-2; TRBD1 matches at 9 bases. Looked up from germline, CDR1 is MDHEN and CDR2 is SYDVKM. V gave up 4 bases and J gave up 1 base; unmatched junction bases: 4. This CDR3 spans 15 amino acids. CDR3 loop: CASSSPGQGNYGYTF. The CDR3 coding sequence is TGTGCCAGCAGTTCCCCGGGACAGGGTAACTATGGCTACACCTTC.

This chain joins TRBV27 and TRBJ2-1, with TRBD2 identical over 7 bases. CDR1 is MNHEY and CDR2 is SMNVEV in the germline V gene (reference sequence). The CDR3 runs 15 residues. V was pared by 0 bases and J by 7 bases, with 6 bases of the junction left unmatched. CDR3 loop: CASSLSRASGNEQFF. CDR3 nucleotide sequence: TGTGCCAGCAGTTTATCCCGGGCTAGCGGTAATGAGCAGTTCTTC.

The table lists this clone with a few counts. J is TRBJ1-5 and V is TRBV7-2; D is possibly TRBD1 (6 bases). V lost 5 bases, J lost 1 base, and 12 bases lay in between. The CDR3 is 15 residues long. The germline V gene has CDR1 SGHTA and CDR2 FQGNSA. The CDR3 region is CASSQDSMSNQPQHF. The DNA for the CDR3 is TGTGCCAGCAGCCAGGACAGTATGAGCAATCAGCCCCAGCATTTT.

This chain connects TRBV6-2 or TRBV6-3 to TRBJ2-3, with 7 bases matching TRBD2. The CDR3 is made up of 14 amino acids. V lost 5 bases to trimming and J lost 1 base; unmatched junction nucleotides: 3. Germline CDR1 and CDR2: MNHEY and SVGEGT. The CDR3 nucleotides are TGTGCCAGCAGTGCACTAGCGCGCACAGATACGCAGTATTTT. Its protein is CASSALARTDTQYF.

The gene calls are TRBV7-9 and TRBJ2-3; D might be TRBD1 (6 bases). CDR3 length: 18 residues. Trimming stripped 4 bases from V and 2 bases from J, with 22 bases between. CDR1 and CDR2 from the germline V gene are SEHNR and FQNEAQ (reference sequence). CDR3 sequence: CASSSIVQGNRLTDTQYF. CDR3 DNA sequence: TGTGCCAGCAGCTCGATTGTACAGGGCAATCGACTCACAGATACGCAGTATTTT.

The chain uses TRBV7-8 and TRBJ2-7; D possibly corresponds to TRBD1 (5 bases). V was shortened by 3 bases and J by 0 bases, with 15 bases between the two germline ends. Germline CDR1 reads SGHVS; CDR2 reads FQNEAQ. The CDR3 contains 16 residues. The CDR3 DNA reads TGTGCCAGCAGCTTCCTGGCACAGGCGAGCTCCTACGAGCAGTACTTC. This encodes CASSFLAQASSYEQYF.

This clone was detected only once. The V gene is TRBV11-1, the J gene TRBJ2-2; 7 nucleotides match TRBD1. The CDR3 is 16 amino acids. J lost 7 bases, V lost 0 bases, and 8 bases had no gene match. CDR1 SGHAT and CDR2 FQDESV come from the germline V gene (reference sequence). CDR3 amino acids: CASSLALQGKGGELFF. CDR3 in DNA: TGTGCCAGCAGCTTAGCCTTACAGGGGAAAGGCGGGGAGCTGTTTTTT. The complete variable domain, with remaining parts taken from reference TRBV11-1 and TRBJ2-2, reads EAEVAQSPRYKITEKSQAVAFWCDPISGHATLYWYRQILGQGPELLVQFQDESVVDDSQLPKDRFSAERLKGVDSTLKIQPAELGDSAMYLCASSLALQGKGGELFFGEGSRLTVL.

The chain carries TRBV19 and TRBJ1-2, with D uncertain. CDR1 is LNHDA and CDR2 is SQIVND in the germline V gene (reference sequence). The CDR3 length is 14 residues. The V end lost 7 bases, the J end lost 4 bases, and 16 bases lay between the germline ends. CDR3 loop: CASTAEESVYGYTF. CDR3 bases: TGTGCCAGTACCGCGGAGGAATCCGTCTATGGCTACACCTTC.